These 27 T cell receptor beta chains share one sample of origin, sequenced in a study of T cell responses to AZD1222 COVID-19 vaccine. Clones were sequenced by immunoSEQ multiplex PCR, and TCRdb holds only the in-frame ones, with some missing. The top ten hold approximately 0.52% of the sample, which has roughly 250,000 clones, approximately 93% seen once. This specimen consisted of peripheral blood, obtained on day 0 of AZD1222 vaccination. These receptors were obtained from an adult in good health.

The chain carries TRBV4-1 and TRBJ2-1; D is unclear. Trimming cost V 4 bases and J 7 bases, with 17 bases left between them. The CDR3 spans 15 residues. The germline gives CDR1 MGHRA, CDR2 YSYEKL. The CDR3 nucleotides read TGCGCCAGCAGCCCCCCCGGAGTCCTAAGGAATGAGCAGTTCTTC. Amino acid sequence: CASSPPGVLRNEQFF.

This chain uses TRBV4-3 with TRBJ2-2, with 10 bases lining up with TRBD2. The CDR3 is made up of 16 amino acids. Per germline, CDR1 LGHNA and CDR2 YSLEER. With V trimmed by 0 bases and J by 7 bases, 5 bases remained unmatched. CDR3 DNA sequence: TGCGCCAGCAGCCAAGATCTAGCGGGAGAGAGCGGGGAGCTGTTTTTT. Its translation: CASSQDLAGESGELFF.

This chain links TRBV5-1 with TRBJ2-1; D is unclear. Germline V lookup: CDR1 SGHRS, CDR2 YFSETQ. The CDR3 consists of 12 residues. The V and J ends lost 4 bases and 6 bases respectively, with 8 bases between them. The CDR3 DNA follows: TGCGCCAGCAGCGAGACCAGCAATGAGCAGTTCTTC. Translated, it gives CASSETSNEQFF.

This clone was seen just once. This chain uses TRBV7-9 with TRBJ1-2; D remains ambiguous. Trimming removed 5 bases at V and 2 bases at J, with 9 bases between. The germline gives CDR1 SEHNR, CDR2 FQNEAQ (reference sequence). The CDR3 has 13 amino acids. The CDR3 sequence is CASSRDINYGYTF. In DNA, the CDR3 is TGTGCCAGCAGCCGCGACATAAACTATGGCTACACCTTC.

The genes are TRBV18 and TRBJ1-2, with D hard to call. Deletions cut 2 bases from V and 3 bases from J, with 13 bases between. Germline CDR1 KGHSH, CDR2 LQKENI. This CDR3 has 15 residues. The CDR3 DNA reads as TGTGCCAGCTCACCAAGGGCGGCCTTCGACTATGGCTACACCTTC. The encoded protein is CASSPRAAFDYGYTF.

The CDR3, as DNA: TGTGCCAGCAGTTCTAGCGGGAGGGCCGTCGGGGAGCTGTTTTTT. Translating gives CASSSSGRAVGELFF. The chain recombines TRBV6-5 with TRBJ2-2; 12 bases are a match to TRBD2. J gave up 7 bases and V 4 bases, and 4 bases lay outside the gene matches. The CDR3 has 15 residues. From germline, CDR1 is MNHEY and CDR2 SVGAGI.

This rearrangement joins TRBV4-1 to TRBJ2-1; D uncertain. CDR1 is MGHRA and CDR2 is YSYEKL in the germline V gene. This CDR3 has 12 amino acids. V was pared by 0 bases and J by 4 bases, with 1 base between. CDR3 bases: TGCGCCAGCAGCCAAGAGTACAATGAGCAGTTCTTC. Its translation: CASSQEYNEQFF.

This sequence joins TRBV25-1 and TRBJ1-1; tentative D call: TRBD1 (5 bases). This CDR3 spans 15 amino acids. From germline, CDR1 is MGHDK and CDR2 SYGVNS. V dropped 7 bases and J dropped 0 bases, with 15 bases sitting between them. The CDR3 region is CASNIGVGMNTEAFF. In nucleotides, the CDR3 is TGTGCCAGCAATATAGGGGTAGGGATGAACACTGAAGCTTTCTTT.

This rearrangement joins TRBV14 to TRBJ2-6; the D is unclear. Looked up from germline, CDR1 is SGHDN and CDR2 is FVKESK. The CDR3 extends over 16 amino acids. V was clipped by 3 bases and J by 0 bases, with 9 bases between them. The CDR3, as DNA: TGTGCCAGCAGCCACTTCAGAAGCTCTGGGGCCAACGTCCTGACTTTC. This translates into CASSHFRSSGANVLTF. The variable domain in full, with the rest retrieved from reference TRBV14 and TRBJ2-6, is EAGVTQFPSHSVIEKGQTVTLRCDPISGHDNLYWYRRVMGKEIKFLLHFVKESKQDESGMPNNRFLAERTGGTYSTLKVQPAELEDSGVYFCASSHFRSSGANVLTFGAGSRLTVL.

The V call is TRBV6-6, the J call TRBJ2-3; D is perhaps TRBD2 (6 bases). The CDR3 contains 13 residues. The germline V gene has CDR1 MNHNY and CDR2 SVGAGI (reference sequence). Trimming took off 10 bases at V and 1 base at J, with 12 bases between the two ends. CDR3: CAMAGSGTDTQYF. The CDR3 DNA reads as TGTGCCATGGCGGGGTCGGGCACAGATACGCAGTATTTT.

CDR3 region: CASSQRPQRGYTDTQYF. CDR3 DNA sequence: TGTGCCAGCAGCCAAAGGCCACAGCGGGGCTACACAGATACGCAGTATTTT. This rearrangement joins TRBV4-2 to TRBJ2-3; 7 bases match TRBD2. V shed 2 bases, J shed 2 bases, and the junction held 10 bases outside the gene matches. CDR1 LGHNA and CDR2 YNFKEQ come from the germline V gene. CDR3 size: 17 residues.

This clone has a handful of counts. V is TRBV19 and J is TRBJ1-2, with 7 bases matching TRBD1. The CDR3 sequence is 15 residues long. Germline values: CDR1 LNHDA, CDR2 SQIVND (reference sequence). Losses at the gene ends were 5 bases for V and 5 bases for J; bases not matched to a gene: 11. This CDR3 is CASSLSPGTVYGYTF. CDR3 DNA: TGTGCCAGTAGTCTCTCCCCCGGGACAGTTTATGGCTACACCTTC.

CDR3 protein: CASSKGQHNQPQHF. In nucleotides, the CDR3 is TGTGCCAGTAGTAAGGGACAGCATAATCAGCCCCAGCATTTT. J is TRBJ1-5 and V is TRBV19, with TRBD1 matching over 7 bases. V dropped 4 bases and J dropped 4; count of bases not matched to a gene: 4. The length of the CDR3 is 14 residues. CDR1 and CDR2 from the germline V gene are LNHDA and SQIVND (reference sequence).

The V call is TRBV5-6, the J call TRBJ1-1; possible D gene TRBD1, 6 bases. The germline V gene has CDR1 SGHDT and CDR2 YYEEEE. This CDR3 is 12 amino acids long. Trimming removed 6 bases at V and 5 bases at J, with 11 bases between. The chain's CDR3 is CASMQGMTEAFF. CDR3 bases: TGTGCCAGCATGCAGGGGATGACTGAAGCTTTCTTT.

V and J are TRBV19 and TRBJ2-3; D remains unclear. The V end lost 5 bases, the J end lost 2 bases, and 5 bases lay between the germline ends. This CDR3 has 12 residues. Germline V gives CDR1 LNHDA, CDR2 SQIVND (reference sequence). CDR3 DNA sequence: TGTGCCAGTAGTTTAACCACAGATACGCAGTATTTT. Translating gives CASSLTTDTQYF.

The J gene is TRBJ2-1, the V gene TRBV7-9; 10 positions match TRBD1. CDR3 length equals 16 residues. V shed 3 bases, J shed 8 bases, and the junction held 10 bases outside the gene matches. CDR1 is SEHNR, CDR2 FQNEAQ, per germline (reference sequence). The CDR3 coding sequence is TGTGCCAGCAGCTTCCTTGGTGACAGGGGGCTACATGAGCAGTTCTTC. Protein product: CASSFLGDRGLHEQFF.

The chain joins TRBV5-1 to TRBJ2-7; D is perhaps TRBD1 (5 bases). The germline gives CDR1 SGHRS, CDR2 YFSETQ. The CDR3 consists of 12 residues. The V end lost 0 bases, the J end lost 6 bases, and 7 bases lay between the germline ends. The CDR3 here is CASSLGQSEQYF. The CDR3, as DNA: TGCGCCAGCAGCTTGGGACAGAGCGAGCAGTACTTC.

V is TRBV6-2 or TRBV6-3 and J is TRBJ2-3; D gene ambiguous. Germline V CDR1 and CDR2: MNHEY, SVGEGT. Deletions cut 2 bases from V and 1 base from J, with 1 base between. This CDR3 spans 12 amino acids. CDR3 DNA sequence: TGTGCCAGCAGTTACCGCACAGATACGCAGTATTTT. Protein product: CASSYRTDTQYF.

This chain uses TRBV4-1 with TRBJ1-1, with D possibly matching TRBD1 (5 bases). CDR3 size: 16 residues. V was cut by 1 base and J by 1 base, with 13 bases left in between. Germline V CDR1 and CDR2: MGHRA, YSYEKL. The CDR3 nucleotides read TGCGCCAGCAGCCAAGTACGATACAGGTCGAACACTGAAGCTTTCTTT. This encodes CASSQVRYRSNTEAFF.

The chain employs TRBV7-9 and TRBJ2-5; no clear D gene. The ends were cut back, 3 bases at V and 4 bases at J, with 9 bases in the middle. Germline V CDR1 and CDR2: SEHNR, FQNEAQ (reference sequence). The CDR3 spans 13 residues. The CDR3 region has the DNA TGTGCCAGCAGCTTCACGGCGGTAGAGACCCAGTACTTC. This gives the protein CASSFTAVETQYF.

The V gene is TRBV5-4, the J gene TRBJ2-1; TRBD2 matches at 10 bases. Looked up from germline, CDR1 is SGHNT and CDR2 is YYREEE (reference sequence). The CDR3 consists of 15 residues. J lost 3 bases, V lost 4 bases, and 4 bases had no gene match. The CDR3 nucleotides are TGTGCCAGCAGCCCCGGGACTAGCGACTACAATGAGCAGTTCTTC. Translation: CASSPGTSDYNEQFF.

The rearrangement joins TRBV18 to TRBJ2-5, with a tentative D call TRBD1 (5 bases). There are 13 residues in the CDR3. Germline loops: CDR1 KGHSH, CDR2 LQKENI. Trimming stripped 6 bases from V and 2 bases from J, with 10 bases between. CDR3 protein: CASSRTLQETQYF. The CDR3 coding sequence is TGTGCCAGCTCGCGGACACTACAAGAGACCCAGTACTTC.

The V call is TRBV5-1, the J call TRBJ2-1, with D maybe TRBD2 (7 bases). Trimming removed 4 bases from V and 5 bases from J, with 16 bases in between. Germline V CDR1 and CDR2: SGHRS, YFSETQ. The length of the CDR3 is 15 residues. The CDR3 DNA sequence: TGCGCCAGCAGCAGGGGGGGCAGGGAGCACAATGAGCAGTTCTTC. Protein: CASSRGGREHNEQFF.

The gene calls are TRBV5-4 and TRBJ1-2; a weak D match, TRBD1 (6 bases). Germline CDR1 is SGHNT and CDR2 is YYREEE (reference sequence). V was shortened by 5 bases and J by 8 bases, with 16 bases between the two germline ends. The CDR3 consists of 13 residues. For the CDR3, the DNA is TGTGCCAGCAGGTTTCAGGGGTCTCAGGGCTACACCTTC. Translating it yields CASRFQGSQGYTF.

This chain joins TRBV28 and TRBJ1-1; D possibly corresponds to TRBD1 (6 bases). V was trimmed by 7 bases and J by 5 bases, leaving 17 bases between them. The CDR3 contains 14 residues. CDR1 and CDR2 from the germline V gene are MDHEN and SYDVKM. CDR3 loop: CASTDQGLRTEAFF. The CDR3 nucleotides read TGTGCCAGCACCGACCAGGGGCTCAGGACTGAAGCTTTCTTT.

The genes are TRBV6-5 and TRBJ1-2; unclear D gene. The CDR3 covers 13 residues. Germline loops: CDR1 MNHEY, CDR2 SVGAGI. V lost 8 bases and J lost 6, with 16 bases in between. CDR3 amino acids: CASGERGGHGYTF. CDR3 sequence (DNA): TGTGCCAGCGGGGAAAGAGGTGGGCATGGCTACACCTTC.

This chain uses TRBV12-3 or TRBV12-4 with TRBJ1-5; D is perhaps TRBD1 (5 bases). The CDR3 extends over 13 amino acids. Between the trimmed V and J ends, which lost 7 bases and 8 bases, there was a span of 15 bases. The CDR3 DNA follows: TGTGCCAGCAAACTGGGGGGGAGAAAGCCCCAGCATTTT. It encodes CASKLGGRKPQHF.